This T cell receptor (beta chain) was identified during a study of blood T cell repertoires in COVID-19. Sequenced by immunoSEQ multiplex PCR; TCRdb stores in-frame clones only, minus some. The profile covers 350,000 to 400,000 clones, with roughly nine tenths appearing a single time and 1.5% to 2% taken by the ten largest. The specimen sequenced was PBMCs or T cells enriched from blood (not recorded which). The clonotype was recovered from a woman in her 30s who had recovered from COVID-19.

The CDR3 region has the DNA TGTGCCAGCTCGAGAACTGGACTAACAAGCGTCAATGAGCAGTTCTTC. Protein: CASSRTGLTSVNEQFF. This chain joins TRBV18 and TRBJ2-1, with D possibly TRBD2 on 6 matching bases. CDR3 size: 16 residues. The germline V gene has CDR1 KGHSH and CDR2 LQKENI. Trimming shortened V by 6 bases and J by 6 bases, and 21 bases separated the two germline ends. The variable domain in full, completed from reference TRBV18 and TRBJ2-1, reads NAGVMQNPRHLVRRRGQEARLRCSPMKGHSHVYWYRQLPEEGLKFMVYLQKENIIDESGMPKERFSAEFPKEGPSILRIQQVVRGDSAAYFCASSRTGLTSVNEQFFGPGTRLTVL.